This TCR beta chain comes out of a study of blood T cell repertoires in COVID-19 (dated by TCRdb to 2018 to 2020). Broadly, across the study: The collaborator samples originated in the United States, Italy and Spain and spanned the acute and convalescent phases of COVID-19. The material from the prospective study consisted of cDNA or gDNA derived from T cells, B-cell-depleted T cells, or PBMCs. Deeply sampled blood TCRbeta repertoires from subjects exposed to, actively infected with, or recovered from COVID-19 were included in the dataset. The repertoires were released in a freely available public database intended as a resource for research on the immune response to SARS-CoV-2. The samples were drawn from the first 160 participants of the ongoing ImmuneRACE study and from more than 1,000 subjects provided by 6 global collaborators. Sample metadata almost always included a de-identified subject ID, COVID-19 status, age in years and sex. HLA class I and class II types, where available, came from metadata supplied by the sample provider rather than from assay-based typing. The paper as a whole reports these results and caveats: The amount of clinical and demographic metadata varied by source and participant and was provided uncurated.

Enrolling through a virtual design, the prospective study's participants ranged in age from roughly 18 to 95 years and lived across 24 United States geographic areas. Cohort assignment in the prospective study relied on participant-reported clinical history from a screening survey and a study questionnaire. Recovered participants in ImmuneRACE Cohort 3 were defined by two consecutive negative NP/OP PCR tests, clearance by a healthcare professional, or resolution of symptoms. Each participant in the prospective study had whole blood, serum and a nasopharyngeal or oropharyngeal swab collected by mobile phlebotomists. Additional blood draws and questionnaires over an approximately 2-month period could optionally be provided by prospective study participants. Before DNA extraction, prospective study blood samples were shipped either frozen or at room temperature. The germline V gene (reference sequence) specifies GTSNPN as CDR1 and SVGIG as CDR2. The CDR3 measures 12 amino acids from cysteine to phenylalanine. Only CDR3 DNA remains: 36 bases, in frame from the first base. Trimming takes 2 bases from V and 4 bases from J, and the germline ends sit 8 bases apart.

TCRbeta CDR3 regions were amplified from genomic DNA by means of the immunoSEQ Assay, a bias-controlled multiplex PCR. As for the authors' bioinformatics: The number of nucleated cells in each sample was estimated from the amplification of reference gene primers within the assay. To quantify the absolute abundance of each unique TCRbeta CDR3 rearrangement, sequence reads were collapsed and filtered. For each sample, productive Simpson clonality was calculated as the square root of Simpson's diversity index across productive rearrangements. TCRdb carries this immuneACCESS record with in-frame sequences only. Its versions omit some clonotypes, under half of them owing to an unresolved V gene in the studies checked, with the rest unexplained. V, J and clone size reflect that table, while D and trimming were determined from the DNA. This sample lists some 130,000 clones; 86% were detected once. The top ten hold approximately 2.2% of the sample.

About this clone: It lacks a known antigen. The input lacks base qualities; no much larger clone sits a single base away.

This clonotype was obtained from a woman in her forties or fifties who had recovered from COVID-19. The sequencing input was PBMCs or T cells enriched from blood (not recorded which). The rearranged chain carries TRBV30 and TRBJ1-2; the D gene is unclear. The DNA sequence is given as TGTGCCTGGAGTCCCTCTCTCTATGGCTACACCTTC. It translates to CAWSPSLYGYTF.